This TCR beta chain was obtained from a study of blood T cell repertoires in COVID-19. For the study at large: COVID-19 samples, acute and convalescent, were from the United States, Italy and Spain.

In the original workflow: By means of reference gene primer amplification, nucleated cell counts were estimated. Profiling relied on immunoSEQ multiplex PCR, and the TCRdb table lists in-frame clones only, not all of them. Clone size and V and J calls were adopted from that table, with D and trimming inferred from the DNA. Among 50,000 to 60,000 clones, 81% were seen once, and the ten largest hold under 30%. Enrollment of patients from Seattle took place during active infection, with longitudinal follow-up. The TCR sequence derives from a woman of 80 years or more with COVID-19, enrolled during active disease. Sequencing input: peripheral blood.

CDR3 sequence: CASSARWAHSGNTIYF. CDR3 coding DNA: TGTGCCAGCAGTGCAAGATGGGCCCACTCTGGAAACACCATATATTTT. V gene TRBV2 combines with J gene TRBJ1-3; D is unclear. The CDR3 runs 16 residues. In germline, CDR1 is SNHLY, CDR2 FYNNEI. V lost 4 bases and J 0 bases, leaving 13 bases between the germline ends.